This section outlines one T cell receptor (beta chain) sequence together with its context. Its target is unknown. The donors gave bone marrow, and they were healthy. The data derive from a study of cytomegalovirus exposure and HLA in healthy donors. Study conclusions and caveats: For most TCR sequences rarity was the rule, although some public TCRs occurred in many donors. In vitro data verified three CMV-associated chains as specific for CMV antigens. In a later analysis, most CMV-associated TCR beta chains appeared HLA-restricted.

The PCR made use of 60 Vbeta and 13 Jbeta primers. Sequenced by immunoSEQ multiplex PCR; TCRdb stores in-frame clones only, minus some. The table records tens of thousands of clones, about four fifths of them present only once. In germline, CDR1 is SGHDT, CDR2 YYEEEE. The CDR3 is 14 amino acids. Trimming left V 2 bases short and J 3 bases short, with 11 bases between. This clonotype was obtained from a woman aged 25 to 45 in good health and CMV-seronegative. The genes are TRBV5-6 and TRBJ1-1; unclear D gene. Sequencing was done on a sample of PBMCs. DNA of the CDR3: TGTGCCAGCAGCTTACGGCTAGCGGACACTGAAGCTTTCTTT. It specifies CASSLRLADTEAFF.